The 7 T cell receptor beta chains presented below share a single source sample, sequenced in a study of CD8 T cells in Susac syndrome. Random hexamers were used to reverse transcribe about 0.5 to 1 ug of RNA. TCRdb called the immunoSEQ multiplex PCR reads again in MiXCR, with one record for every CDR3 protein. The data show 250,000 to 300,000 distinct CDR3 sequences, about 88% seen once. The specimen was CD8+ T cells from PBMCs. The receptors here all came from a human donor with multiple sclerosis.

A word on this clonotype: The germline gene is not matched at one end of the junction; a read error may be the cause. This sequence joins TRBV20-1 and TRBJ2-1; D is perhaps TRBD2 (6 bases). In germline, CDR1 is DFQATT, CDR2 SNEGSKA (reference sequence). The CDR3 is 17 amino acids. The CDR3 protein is CSARGDGRESSYNEQLF. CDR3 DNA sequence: TGCAGTGCTAGAGGTGACGGACGGGAGAGCTCCTACAATGAGCAGCTCTTC.

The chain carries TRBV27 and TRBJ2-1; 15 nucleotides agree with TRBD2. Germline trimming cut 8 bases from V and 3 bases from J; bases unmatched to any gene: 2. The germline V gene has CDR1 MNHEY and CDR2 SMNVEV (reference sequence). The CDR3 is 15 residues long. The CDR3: CASGLAGGHYNEQFF. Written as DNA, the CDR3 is TGTGCCAGCGGACTAGCGGGAGGGCACTACAATGAGCAGTTCTTC.

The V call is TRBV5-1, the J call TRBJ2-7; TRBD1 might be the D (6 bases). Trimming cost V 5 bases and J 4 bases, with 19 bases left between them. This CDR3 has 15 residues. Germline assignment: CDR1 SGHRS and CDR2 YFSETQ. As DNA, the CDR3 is TGCGCCAGCAGTTCCATCCCAGGGGCGCGATACGAGCAGTACTTC. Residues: CASSSIPGARYEQYF. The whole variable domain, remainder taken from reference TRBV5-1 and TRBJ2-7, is KAGVTQTPRYLIKTRGQQVTLSCSPISGHRSVSWYQQTPGQGLQFLFEYFSETQRNKGNFPGRFSGRQFSNSRSEMNVSTLELGDSALYLCASSSIPGARYEQYFGPGTRLTVT.

Here the CDR3 reads CASTTSGLRQFF. CDR3 nucleotide sequence: TGTGCCAGCACCACTAGCGGACTGAGGCAGTTCTTC. The J gene is TRBJ2-1, the V gene TRBV27; 8 bases match TRBD2. Per the germline V gene, CDR1 is MNHEY and CDR2 is SMNVEV (reference sequence). J gave up 12 bases and V 7 bases, and 8 bases lay outside the gene matches. The CDR3 sequence is 12 residues long.

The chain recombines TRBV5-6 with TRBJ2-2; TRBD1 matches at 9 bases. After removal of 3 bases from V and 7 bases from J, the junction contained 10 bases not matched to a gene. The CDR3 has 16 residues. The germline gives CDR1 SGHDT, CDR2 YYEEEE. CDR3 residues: CASSSTWTGESGELFF. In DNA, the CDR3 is TGTGCCAGCAGCTCTACTTGGACAGGGGAAAGCGGGGAGCTGTTTTTT.

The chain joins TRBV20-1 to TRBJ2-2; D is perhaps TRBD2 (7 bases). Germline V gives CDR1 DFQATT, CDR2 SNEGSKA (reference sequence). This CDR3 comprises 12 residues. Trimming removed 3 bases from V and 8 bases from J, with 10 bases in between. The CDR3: CSARGGQGELFF. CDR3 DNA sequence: TGCAGTGCTAGGGGGGGGCAGGGGGAGCTGTTTTTT.

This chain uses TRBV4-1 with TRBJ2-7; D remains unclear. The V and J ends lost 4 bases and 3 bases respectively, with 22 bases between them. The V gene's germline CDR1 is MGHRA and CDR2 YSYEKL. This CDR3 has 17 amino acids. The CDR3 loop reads CASSPISGFYARYEQYF. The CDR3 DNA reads TGCGCCAGCAGCCCCATCAGTGGGTTCTACGCCCGCTACGAGCAGTACTTC.